This section outlines one T cell receptor (beta chain) sequence together with its context. The data belong to a study of blood T cell repertoires in COVID-19. Across the whole study: Samples of COVID-19 (acute and convalescent) were obtained from the United States, Italy and Spain. The cDNA or gDNA used as material had been derived from T cells, B-cell-depleted T cells, or PBMCs.

Original analysis: Amplification from reference gene primers served as the basis for estimated nucleated cell counts. The method was immunoSEQ multiplex PCR; TCRdb's version includes in-frame clones alone and lacks a portion of them. D and trimming were read from the DNA, whereas the V and J calls and clone size are those reported in that table. Here the sample spans roughly 670,000 clones, about 87% being singletons. The CDR3 has 13 residues. Germline V gene sequence: CDR1 SGDLS, CDR2 YYNGEE. Trimming stripped 4 bases from V and 8 bases from J, with 12 bases between. The clonotype originates from a woman aged 18-29 years with acute or convalescent COVID-19. The specimen sequenced was peripheral blood. This sequence joins TRBV9 and TRBJ2-2; TRBD2 is a possible D gene (5 bases). CDR3 nucleotide sequence: TGTGCCAGCAGCACTAATACGGGAGGGGAGCTGTTTTTT. It specifies CASSTNTGGELFF.